The 8 T cell receptor beta chains reported below all come from one sample, sequenced in a study of OX40 agonist ivuxolimab in advanced cancers. The protocol was immunoSEQ multiplex PCR, while the TCRdb copy is restricted to in-frame clones and leaves out a portion. The repertoire holds approximately 74,000 clones, with 60% to 85% as singletons. The source material was CD4+ or CD8+ T cells sorted from blood, sampled in a trial of the OX40 agonist ivuxolimab. The receptors shown here come from an adult with an advanced solid tumor such as melanoma, head and neck, liver or kidney cancer.

This chain uses TRBV6-1 with TRBJ2-3; D perhaps matches TRBD2 (5 bases). There are 18 residues in the CDR3. Deletions cut 1 base from V and 2 bases from J, with 19 bases between. Germline CDR1 is MNHNS and CDR2 is SASEGT. CDR3 sequence reads: CASSEGSLLGGHTDTQYF. In DNA, the CDR3 is TGTGCCAGCAGTGAAGGATCCCTCTTGGGCGGGCACACAGATACGCAGTATTTT.

V is TRBV5-1 and J is TRBJ1-4; TRBD1 agrees at 8 bases. V dropped 4 bases and J dropped 8; count of bases not matched to a gene: 7. The CDR3 consists of 14 residues. Per germline, CDR1 SGHRS and CDR2 YFSETQ. CDR3 nucleotides: TGCGCCAGCAGCGAGCAGGGGGCTGAGGAAAAACTGTTTTTT. Its protein product is CASSEQGAEEKLFF.

This clone has just one count. V and J are TRBV2 and TRBJ2-5; 10 positions match TRBD2. Germline V CDR1 and CDR2: SNHLY, FYNNEI. The CDR3 covers 17 residues. After removal of 3 bases from V and 5 bases from J, the junction contained 12 bases not matched to a gene. This chain's CDR3 is CASSEGKLAGQGETQYF. CDR3 DNA: TGTGCCAGCAGTGAGGGAAAACTAGCGGGGCAGGGGGAGACCCAGTACTTC.

The chain recombines TRBV5-6 with TRBJ2-4, with D unresolved. V was pared by 1 base and J by 0 bases, with 8 bases between. CDR1 and CDR2 (germline): SGHDT, YYEEEE. The CDR3 covers 15 residues. The CDR3 spells CASSLRQLAKNIQYF. The DNA for the CDR3 is TGTGCCAGCAGCTTGAGACAACTAGCCAAAAACATTCAGTACTTC.

The CDR3 sequence: CASSTRRADGNQPQHF. The CDR3 DNA sequence: TGTGCCAGCAGTACCCGCCGAGCCGATGGCAATCAGCCCCAGCATTTT. This chain links TRBV2 with TRBJ1-5; D is undetermined. Looked up from germline, CDR1 is SNHLY and CDR2 is FYNNEI. The CDR3 is 16 amino acids. V shed 5 bases and J shed 2 bases, with 16 bases lying between them.

The rearrangement uses TRBV10-3 and TRBJ1-5; D gene ambiguous. This CDR3 contains 15 residues. The V end lost 0 bases, the J end lost 5 bases, and 11 bases lay between the germline ends. Germline-derived CDR1 and CDR2 are ENHRY and SYGVKD. The CDR3 DNA reads as TGTGCCATCAGTGAGTCGGGGTGGGATGATCAGCCCCAGCATTTT. As protein: CAISESGWDDQPQHF.

The rearrangement links TRBV28 to TRBJ1-2, with 8 bases that match TRBD1. The CDR3 extends over 13 amino acids. The trim removed 3 bases at V and 4 bases at J, leaving 1 base unmatched. Looked up from germline, CDR1 is MDHEN and CDR2 is SYDVKM. Here the CDR3 DNA reads TGTGCCAGCAGTTTCGACAGGGGCTATGGCTACACCTTC. Translating gives CASSFDRGYGYTF.

This sequence joins TRBV7-6 and TRBJ1-3; 10 nucleotides agree with TRBD1. The CDR3 is 17 residues long. Germline V gene data show CDR1 as SGHVS and CDR2 as FNYEAQ. Germline trimming cut 2 bases from V and 0 bases from J; bases unmatched to any gene: 4. CDR3 amino acids: CASSLWGQGFSGNTIYF. DNA for the CDR3: TGTGCCAGCAGCTTATGGGGACAGGGGTTCTCTGGAAACACCATATATTTT.